This TCR beta chain was identified in a study of blood T cell repertoires in COVID-19. Germline assignment: CDR1 SGHRS and CDR2 YFSETQ. This CDR3 is 12 amino acids long. The V end was cut by 4 bases, the J end by 5 bases, with 10 bases between. Original handling: Nucleated cell number was recorded as an estimate derived from reference gene primer amplification. Produced via immunoSEQ multiplex PCR; TCRdb's table is partial and in-frame only. The D gene and trimming were derived from the DNA, and the V and J assignments and clone size from that table. The table shows around 300,000 clones, with around 85% occurring only once.

The TCR comes from a woman between 65 and 79 years old with acute or convalescent COVID-19. The V gene is TRBV5-1, the J gene TRBJ2-7; tentatively, D is TRBD2 (5 bases). The sequenced sample consisted of peripheral blood. The chain's CDR3 is CASSPDYNEQYF. The CDR3 DNA reads as TGCGCCAGCAGCCCAGACTACAACGAGCAGTACTTC.